The clone carrying this T cell receptor beta chain is classed as medium-sized. Its antigen is as yet unknown. The sample comes from a study of metastatic and nonmetastatic thyroid tumors. Study-wide context: Repertoires from blood and tumor or nodule tissue of malignant and benign thyroid patients were compared.

This CDR3 spans 14 amino acids. V gave up 7 bases and J gave up 1 base, with 8 bases separating them. Germline V CDR1 and CDR2: MNHNS, SASEGT. Study results and caveats: Benign nodules were reported to have significantly lower TCR beta diversity than malignant thyroid tumors, in blood and tumor.

No treatment of any kind had been given to any patient before thyroid surgery. In the authors' methods: Clinicopathological groups supplied CDR3 differences that were used to build a distant-metastasis classifier for papillary thyroid cancer. Using MiXCR, TCRdb re-called clones from the PCR reads. The V and J calls come from TCRdb's annotation, not from the publication. The top ten hold approximately 6% of the sample, which has 4,500 to 6,500 clones, around 20% seen once. Sequencing was carried out using adjacent normal tissue. This chain uses TRBV6-1 with TRBJ2-6; either TRBD1 or TRBD2 may fit D (5 bases each). The clonotype comes from a female donor with papillary thyroid cancer or a benign thyroid nodule (not recorded which). Some clones in this sample may be carry-over from other donors' samples. As DNA, the CDR3 is TGTGCCAGCATGGGGGTATCTGGGGCCAACGTCCTGACTTTC. Protein sequence: CASMGVSGANVLTF.